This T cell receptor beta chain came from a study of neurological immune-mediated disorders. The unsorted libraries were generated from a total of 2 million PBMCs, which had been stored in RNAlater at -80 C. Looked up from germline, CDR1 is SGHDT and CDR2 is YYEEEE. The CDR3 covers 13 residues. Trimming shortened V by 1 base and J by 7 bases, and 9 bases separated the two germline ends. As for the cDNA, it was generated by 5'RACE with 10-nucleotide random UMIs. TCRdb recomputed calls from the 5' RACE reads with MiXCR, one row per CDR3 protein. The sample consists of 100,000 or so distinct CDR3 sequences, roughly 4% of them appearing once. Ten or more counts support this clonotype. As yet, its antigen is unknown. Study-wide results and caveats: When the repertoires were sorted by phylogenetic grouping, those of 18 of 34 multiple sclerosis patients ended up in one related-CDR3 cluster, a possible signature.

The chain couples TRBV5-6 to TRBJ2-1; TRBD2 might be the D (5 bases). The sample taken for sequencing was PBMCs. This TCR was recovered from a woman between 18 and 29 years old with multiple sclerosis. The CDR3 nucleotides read TGTGCCAGCAGCTTGCCTAGCCGAAATGAGCAGTTCTTC. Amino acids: CASSLPSRNEQFF. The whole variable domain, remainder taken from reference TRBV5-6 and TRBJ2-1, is DAGVTQSPTHLIKTRGQQVTLRCSPKSGHDTVSWYQQALGQGPQFIFQYYEEEERQRGNFPDRFSGHQFPNYSSELNVNALLLGDSALYLCASSLPSRNEQFFGPGTRLTVL.